What follows are 10 T cell receptor beta chains derived from one specimen sequenced in a study of a mutant IDH1 vaccine in newly diagnosed glioma. The time point was: baseline, week 1 (first vaccination visit). Treatment defined: pre-vaccination baseline after standard-of-care therapy. The assay was immunoSEQ multiplex PCR, and TCRdb's table has in-frame clones only and misses some. The table has about 46,000 clones, 86% seen once. Sequencing used PBMCs, obtained from a glioma patient treated with radiotherapy, temozolomide or both. These receptors were collected from a man in his forties with glioma.

The chain carries TRBV6-5 and TRBJ1-2; maybe TRBD1 (5 bases). Germline V gene sequence: CDR1 MNHEY, CDR2 SVGAGI. This CDR3 has 14 residues. The ends were cut back, 2 bases at V and 7 bases at J, with 14 bases in the middle. CDR3 coding DNA: TGTGCCAGCAGTTACCGGGGGGGTAGTATTGGCTACACCTTC. Translation gives CASSYRGGSIGYTF.

The chain employs TRBV10-3 and TRBJ2-5, with 13 positions matching TRBD2. Looked up from germline, CDR1 is ENHRY and CDR2 is SYGVKD. V gave up 10 bases and J gave up 5 bases; unmatched junction bases: 4. This CDR3 is built from 13 residues. Here the CDR3 reads CATGTSGTETQYF. CDR3 nucleotides: TGTGCCACCGGGACTAGCGGGACGGAGACCCAGTACTTC.

The V gene is TRBV6-5, the J gene TRBJ2-7; D is perhaps TRBD2 (6 bases). With 6 bases removed from V and 6 bases from J, the gap between germline ends came to 18 bases. The germline V gene encodes CDR1 MNHEY and CDR2 SVGAGI. The CDR3 sequence is 14 residues long. DNA for the CDR3: TGTGCCAGCAGCCCCCAGGCGACTAGTTCCGAGCAGTACTTC. Amino acid sequence: CASSPQATSSEQYF.

This sequence joins TRBV7-7 and TRBJ2-1, with D unclear. CDR1 is SSHAT, CDR2 FNYEAQ, per germline (reference sequence). There are 12 residues in the CDR3. The ends were cut back, 3 bases at V and 7 bases at J, with 7 bases in the middle. The CDR3 DNA is TGTGCCAGCAGCTTGGGTAAGAATGAGCAGTTCTTC. Its protein is CASSLGKNEQFF.

To note about this clone: Compared with germline, one end of the junction differs, possibly owing to a read error. The chain combines TRBV18 with TRBJ2-2; D remains unclear. Germline lookup yields CDR1 KGHSH and CDR2 LQKENI. The CDR3 totals 15 residues. The CDR3 reads CASSPPRPPSRELFF. The DNA for the CDR3 is TGTGCCAGCTCTCCACCGCGGCCACCCTCCAGGGAGCTGTTTTTT.

CDR3 amino acids: CASSPSQGRDQPQHF. The CDR3 DNA reads as TGTGCCAGCTCACCTTCCCAGGGTAGGGATCAGCCCCAGCATTTT. J is TRBJ1-5 and V is TRBV18, with D possibly TRBD1 on 5 matching bases. Germline loops: CDR1 KGHSH, CDR2 LQKENI. Trimming cost V 3 bases and J 5 bases, with 14 bases left between them. The CDR3 extends over 15 amino acids.

This chain connects TRBV6-5 to TRBJ1-2; unclear D gene. This CDR3 contains 13 residues. The germline V gene has CDR1 MNHEY and CDR2 SVGAGI. V lost 3 bases, J lost 4 bases, and 9 bases lay in between. CDR3 amino acids: CASSYEMSYGYTF. Here the CDR3 DNA reads TGTGCCAGCAGTTATGAAATGTCCTATGGCTACACCTTC.

J is TRBJ1-5 and V is TRBV18; D may be TRBD1 (5 bases). Trimming removed 6 bases at V and 4 bases at J, with 13 bases between. The CDR3 is 14 amino acids. Looked up from germline, CDR1 is KGHSH and CDR2 is LQKENI. In DNA, the CDR3 is TGTGCCAGCTCCCTCCCGGGGGAAAATCAGCCCCAGCATTTT. This codes for CASSLPGENQPQHF.

The rearrangement uses TRBV25-1 and TRBJ1-1; maybe TRBD1 (5 bases). Trimming shortened V by 2 bases and J by 4 bases, and 14 bases separated the two germline ends. From germline, CDR1 is MGHDK and CDR2 SYGVNS. The CDR3 loop spans 15 amino acids. The CDR3 loop is CASSEDRPQSTEAFF. CDR3 DNA sequence: TGTGCCAGCAGTGAAGACAGACCCCAAAGCACTGAAGCTTTCTTT.

The rearrangement links TRBV5-1 to TRBJ2-3, with TRBD1 identical over 9 bases. Germline assignment: CDR1 SGHRS and CDR2 YFSETQ. V shed 7 bases, J shed 6 bases, and the junction held 9 bases outside the gene matches. CDR3 size: 14 residues. CDR3 nucleotides: TGCGCCAGCGCGGACAGGGGCCTAGGGGATACGCAGTATTTT. Translated, it gives CASADRGLGDTQYF.